This T cell receptor (beta chain) was recovered during a study of control samples from healthy donors and cancer patients. Sequenced by immunoSEQ multiplex PCR; TCRdb stores in-frame clones only, minus some. The sample carries 65,000 to 85,000 clones, around 90% recorded once. Germline V gene sequence: CDR1 SGHRS, CDR2 YFSETQ. This CDR3 is 15 amino acids long. V shed 0 bases and J shed 3 bases, with 12 bases lying between them. Material: PBMCs. The J gene is TRBJ1-2, the V gene TRBV5-1; the D gene is possibly TRBD1 (6 bases). The receptor's source is a woman aged 50 to 60 with colorectal cancer. CDR3 nucleotide sequence: TGCGCCAGCAGCTTGGCGGGGGCGATTGACTATGGCTACACCTTC. This codes for CASSLAGAIDYGYTF.